These T cell receptor beta chains were read from a single sample in a study of vaccination and CD4 T cells after COVID-19. Using its own MiXCR run on the PCR reads, TCRdb lists one record per CDR3 protein. The sample lists under 14,000 distinct CDR3 sequences; about 25% were seen once. Their antigens are not known. Here the sequenced sample was CD4+ T cells from blood, cultured in vitro, taken after SARS-CoV-2 vaccination. These receptors were obtained from a human donor who had recovered from COVID-19. CDR3s include the opening cysteine and the closing phenylalanine or tryptophan. The D gene is left open where the match is weak. Size tells how often a clone was seen (once, few, many) or the class of an expanded clone, and some rows leave it out.

clone_size	j_call	v_call	d_call	cdr3_nt	cdr3_aa
large	TRBJ2-3	TRBV6-1	TRBD2	TGTGCCAGCAGTAGCCGGGGTAGCGGGGCGGGCACAGATACGCAGTATTTT	CASSSRGSGAGTDTQYF
few	TRBJ2-5	TRBV19	.	TGTGCCAGTAGTATCGAGGGCGGGGAGACCCAGTACTTC	CASSIEGGETQYF
.	TRBJ1-2	TRBV6-1	.	TGTGCCAGCAGTACCCCGGGGGGCGGCTACACCTTC	CASSTPGGGYTF
medium-sized	TRBJ1-2	TRBV7-2	TRBD1	TGTGCCAGCAGTTTTTATACAGGGGATGGCTACACCTTC	CASSFYTGDGYTF
few	TRBJ1-1	TRBV27	TRBD1	TGTGCCAGCAGTCCCCTACAGGGGAGGGTAAGCACTGAAGCTTTCTTT	CASSPLQGRVSTEAFF
few	TRBJ2-1	TRBV20-1	.	TGCAGTGCTAAGGACAATGAGCAGTTCTTC	CSAKDNEQFF
.	TRBJ1-5	TRBV6-5	TRBD1	TGTGCCAGCAGTTACGACGGACAGGCCTCTTCTCAGCCCCAGCATTTT	CASSYDGQASSQPQHF
large	TRBJ2-7	TRBV20-1	.	TGCAGTGCTCCGGATGGGGGAAGATCCTACGAGCAGTACTTC	CSAPDGGRSYEQYF
few	TRBJ1-3	TRBV20-1	.	TGCAGTGCGCAACAGGGACTTGTCTCTGGAAACACCATATATTTT	CSAQQGLVSGNTIYF
few	TRBJ1-5	TRBV20-1	.	TGCAGTGCTAGCCCGGATAGCAATCAGCCCCAGCATTTT	CSASPDSNQPQHF
medium-sized	TRBJ1-5	TRBV20-1	.	TGCAGTGCTAGGGAAGACAGATTTCAGCCCCAGCATTTT	CSAREDRFQPQHF
few	TRBJ1-5	TRBV5-8	.	TGTGCCAGCAGCTCACACTCGGCCCAGCCCCAGCATTTT	CASSSHSAQPQHF
few	TRBJ1-2	TRBV6-5	.	TGTGCCAGCAGTTACATCGCAGGGCTCAACTATGGCTACACCTTC	CASSYIAGLNYGYTF
few	TRBJ1-1	TRBV28	.	TGTGCCAGCAGGGGCGGGGGCTGGAACACTGAAGCTTTCTTT	CASRGGGWNTEAFF
medium-sized	TRBJ2-7	TRBV20-1	.	TGCAGTGCTAGAGATTCAGGGTCCGGGAGAAGCTCCTACGAGCAGTACTTC	CSARDSGSGRSSYEQYF
few	TRBJ2-7	TRBV10-3	.	TGTGCCATCTCGGTCCAAGGGGGCGAGCAGTACTTC	CAISVQGGEQYF
.	TRBJ2-3	TRBV10-1	.	TGCGCCAGAGGACCTTTGGGGAACACAGATACGCAGTATTTT	CARGPLGNTDTQYF
.	TRBJ2-3	TRBV9	.	TGTGCCAGCAGCCTAGGCACTATACGCACAGATACGCAGTATTTT	CASSLGTIRTDTQYF
medium-sized	TRBJ2-5	TRBV7-8	.	TGTGCCAGCAGCTCTACGAGGGAGACCCAGTACTTC	CASSSTRETQYF
few	TRBJ2-7	TRBV7-9	TRBD2	TGTGCCAGCAGCTTAGCGAGGACGACTAGCTATGGCTACGAGCAGTACTTC	CASSLARTTSYGYEQYF
few	TRBJ1-2	TRBV6-1	TRBD1	TGTGCCAGCAAGCAAGACAGGGCCGGCTATGGCTACACCTTC	CASKQDRAGYGYTF
.	TRBJ1-6	TRBV10-3	.	TGTGCCATCAGTGAGTCAGGGGGTAATTCACCCCTCCACTTT	CAISESGGNSPLHF
.	TRBJ2-2	TRBV19	.	TGTGCCAGTAGTATCACGGGACCCGGGGAGCTGTTTTTT	CASSITGPGELFF
.	TRBJ1-6	TRBV5-4	TRBD1	TGTGCCAGCAGCTCAGGACAGGGACCTTATTCACCCCTCCACTTT	CASSSGQGPYSPLHF
once	TRBJ2-1	TRBV5-4	TRBD1	TGTGCCAGCAGCGCGACAGGGGCAGCCTCGCGGGAGCAGTTCTTC	CASSATGAASREQFF
.	TRBJ2-7	TRBV11-1	.	TGTGCCAGCAGCTTAGAGGAGGGAGCCCTGTACGAGCAGTACTTC	CASSLEEGALYEQYF
few	TRBJ2-5	TRBV6-2/TRBV6-3	.	TGTGCCAGCAGTGCCCCCGAGCGAGGGCGGGAGACCCAGTACTTC	CASSAPERGRETQYF
few	TRBJ2-7	TRBV10-3	TRBD1	TGTGCCATCAGTGGGAAAGGGGGCTTCGAGCAGTACTTC	CAISGKGGFEQYF
medium-sized	TRBJ2-5	TRBV6-1	TRBD2	TGTGCCAGCACCCCACTCGGGGAGGGCCAAGAGACCCAGTACTTC	CASTPLGEGQETQYF
few	TRBJ2-7	TRBV6-2/TRBV6-3	TRBD1	TGTGCCAGCAGGACAGGGGGCTCTAGCCACGAGCAGTACTTC	CASRTGGSSHEQYF
medium-sized	TRBJ2-5	TRBV15	.	TGTGCCACCAGCAGAGGGGCAGTTCAAGAGACCCAGTACTTC	CATSRGAVQETQYF
few	TRBJ1-2	TRBV6-1	.	TGTGCCAGCAGTCCCCAAGGGGGGGCAGGGAGCTATGGCTACACCTTC	CASSPQGGAGSYGYTF
few	TRBJ2-5	TRBV6-2/TRBV6-3	.	TGTGCCAGCAGAAGGGGAAAGTTGGAGACCCAGTACTTC	CASRRGKLETQYF
.	TRBJ1-1	TRBV24-1	.	TGTGCCACCAGTTCCCAGGGCAACACTGAAGCTTTCTTT	CATSSQGNTEAFF
.	TRBJ1-1	TRBV19	.	TGTGCCAGTAGTATCAGGGGCACTGAAGCTTTCTTT	CASSIRGTEAFF
.	TRBJ2-7	TRBV5-4	TRBD1	TGTGCCAGCAGCCAAGTCCGAGGACAGGGAACCGAGCAGTACTTC	CASSQVRGQGTEQYF
.	TRBJ2-3	TRBV7-9	.	TGTGCCAGCAGCTTAGGTCGGATTAGCACAGATACGCAGTATTTT	CASSLGRISTDTQYF
.	TRBJ2-1	TRBV5-1	.	TGCGCCAGCAGCCTCCCCGGCAGGGGCGATGAGCAGTTCTTC	CASSLPGRGDEQFF
.	TRBJ2-7	TRBV2	.	TGTGCCAGCAGTGACCCCTACGAGCAGTACTTC	CASSDPYEQYF
few	TRBJ1-2	TRBV6-1	.	TGTGCCAGCAGTCCCCTTGTGTATACAGGCTATGGCTACACCTTC	CASSPLVYTGYGYTF
few	TRBJ2-3	TRBV6-5	.	TGTGCCAGCAGTTATCGTGGAGTTGGCACAGATACGCAGTATTTT	CASSYRGVGTDTQYF
medium-sized	TRBJ1-6	TRBV20-1	.	TGCAGTGCTAGTAATCAGGGGAAGGGATCACCCCTCCACTTT	CSASNQGKGSPLHF
medium-sized	TRBJ2-7	TRBV7-9	.	TGTGCCAGCAGCTTAGTTTGGGGGACCACCTACGAGCAGTACTTC	CASSLVWGTTYEQYF
large	TRBJ2-1	TRBV6-1	TRBD1	TGTGCCAGCAGTGAGAAACAGGGGGCAAACAATGAGCAGTTCTTC	CASSEKQGANNEQFF
.	TRBJ2-3	TRBV28	.	TGTGCCAGCAGGACTACAGGGCGGGCAGATACGCAGTATTTT	CASRTTGRADTQYF
.	TRBJ2-6	TRBV6-1	TRBD1	TGTGCCAGCAGTGATGGGACAGCTGGGGCCAACGTCCTGACTTTC	CASSDGTAGANVLTF